This TCR beta chain was identified in a study of blood T cell repertoires in COVID-19. Generated by immunoSEQ multiplex PCR, the TCRdb table keeps only in-frame clones and is missing some. The data contain roughly 240,000 clones, 86% of them singletons. The study assigned cohorts using participant-reported clinical history. Germline V gene lookup returns CDR1 GTSNPN and CDR2 SVGIG (reference sequence). Trimming removed 0 bases from V and 8 bases from J, with 10 bases in between. The CDR3 runs to 12 residues. The sequence was collected from a woman in her fifties or sixties who had recovered from COVID-19. Sequenced input: PBMCs or T cells enriched from blood (not recorded which). The chain links TRBV30 to TRBJ1-2; unclear D gene. The CDR3 bases are TGTGCCTGGAGTGTACAGCCGGGGGGCTACACCTTC. It encodes CAWSVQPGGYTF.